This T cell receptor (beta chain) was profiled in a study of blood T cell repertoires in COVID-19. V gave up 1 base and J gave up 8 bases; unmatched junction bases: 11. The germline V gene encodes CDR1 SGHNT and CDR2 YENEEA. The CDR3 covers 17 residues. Only in-frame clones appear in the TCRdb table, and some are missing; sequencing was by immunoSEQ multiplex PCR. The sample lists hundreds of thousands of clones; 75% to 90% were seen once. This clone was counted once. The specimen was PBMCs or T cells enriched from blood (not recorded which). The receptor was derived from a young woman who had recovered from COVID-19. The V and J genes are TRBV11-3 and TRBJ2-1, with TRBD2 matching 10 bases. The chain's CDR3 is CASSLGRASGGLDEQFF. The DNA of the CDR3 is TGTGCCAGCAGCTTAGGCCGGGCTAGCGGGGGACTCGATGAGCAGTTCTTC. Full variable domain (outside the CDR3, taken from reference TRBV11-3 and TRBJ2-1): EAGVVQSPRYKIIEKKQPVAFWCNPISGHNTLYWYLQNLGQGPELLIRYENEEAVDDSQLPKDRFSAERLKGVDSTLKIQPAELGDSAVYLCASSLGRASGGLDEQFFGPGTRLTVL.